Listed below are T cell receptor beta chains from one sample, sequenced in a study of blood T cell repertoires in COVID-19. The assay was immunoSEQ multiplex PCR, and TCRdb's table has in-frame clones only and misses some. Altogether around 400,000 clones are present, approximately 91% being singletons, with the ten largest covering approximately 1.5%. The specimen was PBMCs or T cells enriched from blood (not recorded which). All receptors come from a woman under 30 who had been exposed to COVID-19. Each CDR3 is given with its conserved first and last residue. D genes are given only for firm matches. Size values are once, few and many counts, or a class for expanded clones, and some rows have none.

j_call	d_call	clone_size	v_call	cdr3_aa	cdr3_nt
TRBJ1-1	-	-	TRBV19	CASSKQTELNTEAFF	TGTGCCAGTAGTAAGCAGACAGAGCTGAACACTGAAGCTTTCTTT
TRBJ2-1	TRBD2	-	TRBV9	CASSAPGLNNEQFF	TGTGCCAGCAGCGCACCGGGACTAAACAATGAGCAGTTCTTC
TRBJ2-7	TRBD2	-	TRBV4-1	CASSQGGATYEQYF	TGCGCCAGCAGCCAGGGAGGGGCTACCTACGAGCAGTACTTC
TRBJ2-1	-	-	TRBV30	CAWSVRYSPYNEQFF	TGTGCCTGGAGTGTACGGTACAGCCCCTACAATGAGCAGTTCTTC
TRBJ2-1	-	-	TRBV28	CASSFGLLRVEQFF	TGTGCCAGCAGTTTCGGACTGTTACGGGTTGAGCAGTTCTTC
TRBJ1-5	TRBD1	-	TRBV28	CASSGLGQGNQPQHF	TGTGCCAGCTCCGGGCTTGGACAGGGTAATCAGCCCCAGCATTTT
TRBJ2-1	TRBD1	once	TRBV18	CASSKTTGTGGYNEQFF	TGTGCCAGCTCAAAGACAACCGGGACAGGGGGCTACAATGAGCAGTTCTTC
TRBJ2-7	-	-	TRBV7-8	CASSPIWRESEQYF	TGTGCCAGCAGCCCCATCTGGCGGGAAAGCGAGCAGTACTTC
TRBJ2-3	TRBD2	-	TRBV11-2	CASSLRRGAGTDTQYF	TGTGCCAGCAGCTTAAGGCGGGGGGCGGGGACAGATACGCAGTATTTT
TRBJ2-1	TRBD1	-	TRBV6-5	CASSYDRGISYNEQFF	TGTGCCAGCAGTTACGACAGGGGGATCTCCTACAATGAGCAGTTCTTC
TRBJ2-1	-	-	TRBV6-2/TRBV6-3	CASSYPREPSYNEQFF	TGTGCCAGCAGTTACCCCAGGGAACCCTCCTACAATGAGCAGTTCTTC
TRBJ2-7	-	-	TRBV28	CASRLQTGRAYEQYF	TGTGCCAGCCGCCTTCAGACAGGCCGAGCCTACGAGCAGTACTTC
TRBJ2-3	-	-	TRBV4-2	CASTLTGISTDTQYF	TGTGCCAGCACCTTAACCGGGATAAGCACAGATACGCAGTATTTT
TRBJ2-2	-	-	TRBV29-1	CSVLNTGELFF	TGCAGCGTCCTGAACACCGGGGAGCTGTTTTTT
TRBJ1-2	-	-	TRBV19	CASSIRQGLHGYTF	TGTGCCAGTAGTATTAGGCAGGGACTACATGGCTACACCTTC
TRBJ2-1	-	-	TRBV27	CASSFSGPPPNEQFF	TGTGCCAGCAGTTTCAGCGGGCCTCCCCCGAATGAGCAGTTCTTC
TRBJ2-1	-	-	TRBV7-9	CASSFVRTDNEQFF	TGTGCCAGCAGCTTCGTCAGGACAGACAATGAGCAGTTCTTC
TRBJ1-2	-	-	TRBV3-1/TRBV3-2	CASSSSNYGYTF	TGTGCCAGCAGCTCTTCTAACTATGGCTACACCTTC
TRBJ2-2	-	-	TRBV7-2	CASSLVRLVITGELFF	TGTGCCAGCAGCTTAGTAAGACTAGTTATAACCGGGGAGCTGTTTTTT
TRBJ2-7	TRBD1	-	TRBV6-2/TRBV6-3	CASSYGQGASDEQYF	TGTGCCAGCAGTTACGGTCAGGGGGCGTCCGACGAGCAGTACTTC
TRBJ1-5	TRBD1	-	TRBV2	CASSGQGVNQPQHF	TGTGCCAGCAGTGGACAGGGAGTAAATCAGCCCCAGCATTTT
TRBJ2-7	TRBD1	few	TRBV6-5	CASSPGTGGREQYF	TGTGCCAGCAGTCCCGGGACAGGGGGGCGCGAGCAGTACTTC
TRBJ2-4	-	few	TRBV28	CASSFGDIRDF	TGTGCCAGCAGTTTTGGGGACATTCGCGACTTC
TRBJ2-7	-	-	TRBV5-4	CASSLGTITYEQYF	TGTGCCAGCAGCTTGGGGACTATCACCTACGAGCAGTACTTC
TRBJ2-7	TRBD1	-	TRBV11-3	CASSLGDSYEQYF	TGTGCCAGCAGCTTAGGGGACAGCTACGAGCAGTACTTC
TRBJ2-1	-	-	TRBV7-2	CASSLGPGYEQFF	TGTGCCAGCAGCTTAGGGCCAGGGTATGAGCAGTTCTTC
TRBJ2-5	TRBD2	-	TRBV5-5	CASSLSPRESQETQYF	TGTGCCAGCAGCTTGTCCCCGCGGGAGTCACAAGAGACCCAGTACTTC
TRBJ2-7	TRBD1	-	TRBV10-3	CAISGDRGRYEQYF	TGTGCCATCAGTGGGGACAGGGGGCGGTACGAGCAGTACTTC
TRBJ1-5	-	-	TRBV3-1/TRBV3-2	CASSPEPWRAQHF	TGTGCCAGCAGCCCCGAACCCTGGAGAGCTCAGCATTTT
TRBJ1-3	-	-	TRBV28	CASSLQAPGNTIYF	TGTGCCAGCAGTCTCCAGGCACCTGGAAACACCATATATTTT
TRBJ2-3	TRBD1	-	TRBV18	CASSPDRVSTDTQYF	TGTGCCAGCTCACCAGACAGGGTTAGCACAGATACGCAGTATTTT
TRBJ2-7	-	once	TRBV4-2	CASSLNTPYEQYF	TGTGCCAGCAGCCTCAACACCCCCTACGAGCAGTACTTC
TRBJ1-3	TRBD1	-	TRBV2	CASSGTGVNTIYF	TGTGCCAGCAGTGGGACAGGGGTAAACACCATATATTTT
TRBJ2-7	TRBD2	-	TRBV7-2	CASSLGLAGADEQYF	TGTGCCAGCAGCTTAGGACTAGCGGGGGCGGACGAGCAGTACTTC
TRBJ2-1	TRBD2	-	TRBV28	CASSLLASGTYNEQFF	TGTGCCAGCAGTTTACTGGCTAGCGGGACGTACAATGAGCAGTTCTTC
TRBJ2-1	-	-	TRBV12-5	CASGLQQVSSYNEQFF	TGTGCTAGTGGTTTGCAACAGGTTAGCTCCTACAATGAGCAGTTCTTC
TRBJ2-2	-	-	TRBV7-9	CASSGGWTNTGELFF	TGTGCCAGCAGCGGGGGCTGGACCAACACCGGGGAGCTGTTTTTT
TRBJ2-7	TRBD1	-	TRBV6-5	CASRLRDRGIYEQYF	TGTGCCAGCCGCCTCCGGGACAGGGGAATCTACGAGCAGTACTTC
TRBJ1-2	TRBD1	-	TRBV6-1	CASTERTGLNYGYTF	TGTGCCAGCACTGAACGGACAGGTTTGAACTATGGCTACACCTTC
TRBJ1-4	TRBD1	-	TRBV30	CAWSGGTGGEKLFF	TGTGCCTGGAGTGGGGGGACAGGGGGTGAAAAACTGTTTTTT
TRBJ2-5	-	-	TRBV7-3	CASSQNSVQETQYF	TGTGCCAGCAGCCAAAACTCCGTCCAAGAGACCCAGTACTTC
TRBJ2-7	-	-	TRBV5-4	CASSSNGGSYEQYF	TGTGCCAGCAGCTCGAACGGGGGCTCCTACGAGCAGTACTTC
TRBJ2-4	-	-	TRBV13	CASSLEGPKNIQYF	TGTGCCAGCAGCTTAGAGGGGCCCAAAAACATTCAGTACTTC
TRBJ1-2	-	-	TRBV14	CASSQGAAFYGYTF	TGTGCCAGCAGCCAAGGAGCGGCGTTCTATGGCTACACCTTC